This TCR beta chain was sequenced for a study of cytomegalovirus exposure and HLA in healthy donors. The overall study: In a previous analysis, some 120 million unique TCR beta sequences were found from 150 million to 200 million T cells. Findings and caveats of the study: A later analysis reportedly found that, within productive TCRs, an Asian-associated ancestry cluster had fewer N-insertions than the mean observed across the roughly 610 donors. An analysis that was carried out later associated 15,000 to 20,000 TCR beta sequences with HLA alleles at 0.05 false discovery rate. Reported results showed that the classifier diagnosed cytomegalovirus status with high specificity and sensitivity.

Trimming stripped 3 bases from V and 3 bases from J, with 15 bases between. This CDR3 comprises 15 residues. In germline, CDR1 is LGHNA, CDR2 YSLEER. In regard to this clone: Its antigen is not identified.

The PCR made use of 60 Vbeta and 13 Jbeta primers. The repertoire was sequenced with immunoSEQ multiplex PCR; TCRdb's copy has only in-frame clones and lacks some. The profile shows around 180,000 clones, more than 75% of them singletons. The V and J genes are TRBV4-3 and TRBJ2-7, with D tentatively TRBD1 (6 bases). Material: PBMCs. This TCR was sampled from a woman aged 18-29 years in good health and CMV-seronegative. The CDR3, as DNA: TGCGCCAGCAGCCACCACTTACAGGGTAACTACGAGCAGTACTTC. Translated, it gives CASSHHLQGNYEQYF.